This entry features one T cell receptor (beta chain) sequence. This clone's antigen is unknown. Qualities for individual bases were not recorded, and no much larger clone is one base off. V is cut back by 1 base and J by 2 bases, with 8 bases in the junction unmatched. CDR1 and CDR2 are read off the germline V gene as SGHAT and FQNNGV. The CDR3 measures 18 amino acids from cysteine to phenylalanine. Only the CDR3 portion is preserved as DNA: 54 bases, with reading frame beginning at the first base. TCRbeta CDR3 regions were amplified from genomic DNA using the immunoSEQ Assay, a bias-controlled multiplex PCR. Under the source paper's analysis protocol: Within the assay, amplification of reference gene primers was used to estimate how many nucleated cells each sample contained. To quantify the absolute abundance of each unique TCRbeta CDR3 rearrangement, sequence reads were collapsed and filtered. Productive Simpson clonality was computed per sample as the square root of Simpson's diversity index over productive rearrangements. Entries here come from immuneACCESS through TCRdb and include only in-frame sequences with V and J called. Some clones fail to appear in such tables; in the studies checked, an unresolved V gene covers under half of the shortfall, and the cause of the remainder is unknown. V, J and clone size reflect that table, while D and trimming were determined from the DNA. Within this sample are about 190,000 clones, with 86% of them counted one time only. Clones ranked in the top ten supply about 22% of the sample.

This sample was taken from a study of blood T cell repertoires in COVID-19 (TCRdb year 2020). The study in broad terms: ImmuneRACE Cohort 3 recovered participants were defined by two consecutive negative NP/OP PCR tests, healthcare professional clearance, or symptom resolution. Subjects who had been exposed to COVID-19, were actively infected with it, or had recovered from it provided the deeply sampled blood TCRbeta repertoires that made up the dataset. The samples were drawn from the first 160 participants of the ongoing ImmuneRACE study and from 1,254 subjects provided by 6 global collaborators. Sample metadata almost always included a de-identified subject ID, COVID-19 status, age in years and sex. The repertoires were made available in a free public database intended to serve as a resource for research on the immune response to SARS-CoV-2. Samples covering the acute and convalescent phases of COVID-19 were provided by collaborators in the United States, Italy and Spain. Where available, HLA class I and class II types were taken from metadata supplied by the sample provider and were not determined by assay-based typing. The material from the prospective study consisted of cDNA or gDNA derived from T cells, B-cell-depleted T cells, or PBMCs.

Participants in the prospective study were enrolled through a virtual design, were aged roughly 18 to 100 years, and lived in 20 to 30 United States geographic areas. To assign participants to cohorts, the prospective study relied on clinical history that participants themselves reported in a screening survey and a study questionnaire. Each participant in the prospective study had whole blood, serum and a nasopharyngeal or oropharyngeal swab collected by mobile phlebotomists. Additional blood draws and questionnaires over an approximately 2-month period could optionally be provided by prospective study participants. Prospective study blood samples were shipped either frozen or at room temperature before DNA extraction. The study at large found these results: The amount of clinical and demographic metadata varied by source and participant and was provided uncurated.

The sequence joins TRBV11-2 to TRBJ2-2, with 9 bases matching TRBD2. The sequence derives from a woman between 40 and 55 years old in a cohort exposed to, infected with or recovered from COVID-19 (not recorded which). Sequencing was done on a sample of PBMCs or T cells enriched from blood (not recorded which). The CDR3 protein: CASSLGRGSGGNTGELFF. The DNA sequence follows: TGTGCCAGCAGCTTAGGGCGGGGTAGCGGGGGAAACACCGGGGAGCTGTTTTTT.